The rows below give T cell receptor beta chains drawn from one sample of a study of blood T cell repertoires in COVID-19. Generated by immunoSEQ multiplex PCR, the TCRdb table keeps only in-frame clones and is missing some. The sample has about 280,000 clones, 88% seen once; the top ten hold 2% to 2.5%. Sequenced sample: PBMCs or T cells enriched from blood (not recorded which). These receptors were collected from a woman aged 55-69 years in a cohort exposed to, infected with or recovered from COVID-19 (not recorded which). CDR3s include the opening cysteine and the closing phenylalanine or tryptophan. Fields, in order: J gene, clone size, V gene, D gene, CDR3 DNA, CDR3 protein. A D gene is named only where the DNA matches it firmly. Clone size is not always given. Where it is, it says once, few, many or a class for expanded clones.

J: TRBJ2-1
size: .
V: TRBV2
D: .
DNA: TGTGCCAGCAGGGTACGACAAACCAATGAGCAGTTCTTC
CDR3: CASRVRQTNEQFF

J: TRBJ2-5
size: .
V: TRBV7-2
D: .
DNA: TGTGCCAGCAGCTTAGGAGGACAAGAGACCCAGTACTTC
CDR3: CASSLGGQETQYF

J: TRBJ2-5
size: once
V: TRBV10-1
D: .
DNA: TGCGCCAGCAGTGAGGGGGGGACAGCTTTCCAAGAGACCCAGTACTTC
CDR3: CASSEGGTAFQETQYF

J: TRBJ2-5
size: .
V: TRBV7-3
D: TRBD2
DNA: TGTGCCAGCAGCTTCTCGGGACTAGGGGGTAAAGAGACCCAGTACTTC
CDR3: CASSFSGLGGKETQYF

J: TRBJ1-1
size: .
V: TRBV4-2
D: .
DNA: TGTGCCAGCAGCCCCTACAGGTTGAACACTGAAGCTTTCTTT
CDR3: CASSPYRLNTEAFF

J: TRBJ2-7
size: .
V: TRBV25-1
D: TRBD2
DNA: TGTGCCAGCAGTGCAACCGGGACTAGCGTCGGCGAGCAGTACTTC
CDR3: CASSATGTSVGEQYF

J: TRBJ1-6
size: .
V: TRBV19
D: .
DNA: TGTGCCAGTAGTGCCGCCGACAGGCTCCCGTCGCACTTT
CDR3: CASSAADRLPSHF

J: TRBJ2-1
size: .
V: TRBV7-9
D: .
DNA: TGTGCCAGCAGCTCCCTCTCCTCCTCGACAGGATACAATGAGCAGTTCTTC
CDR3: CASSSLSSSTGYNEQFF

J: TRBJ2-1
size: .
V: TRBV9
D: .
DNA: TGTGCCAGCAGCGTAGGACAGGCTTACAATGAGCAGTTCTTC
CDR3: CASSVGQAYNEQFF

J: TRBJ1-1
size: .
V: TRBV5-1
D: .
DNA: TGCGCCAGCAGCTGGTGGGGCGGGGGCAGCACTGAAGCTTTCTTT
CDR3: CASSWWGGGSTEAFF

J: TRBJ2-1
size: .
V: TRBV24-1
D: TRBD2
DNA: TGTGCCACCAGTGATCCTAGCGGAGCCTACAATGAGCAGTTCTTC
CDR3: CATSDPSGAYNEQFF

J: TRBJ1-6
size: .
V: TRBV9
D: .
DNA: TGTGCCAGCAGCGTAGAGCCAGGGTGGGCACCCCTCCACTTT
CDR3: CASSVEPGWAPLHF

J: TRBJ2-5
size: .
V: TRBV4-2
D: TRBD2
DNA: TGTGCCAGCAGCCAAGATCGGCCTAGCGGGTATAAAGAGACCCAGTACTTC
CDR3: CASSQDRPSGYKETQYF

J: TRBJ1-5
size: .
V: TRBV20-1
D: .
DNA: TGCAGTGCTAGTATCTGGAGGTCAGTATCGGATAGCAATCAGCCCCAGCATTTT
CDR3: CSASIWRSVSDSNQPQHF

J: TRBJ2-7
size: few
V: TRBV5-8
D: TRBD1
DNA: TGTGCCAGCAGCTGGGGACAGGGGGATATGTACGAGCAGTACTTC
CDR3: CASSWGQGDMYEQYF

J: TRBJ1-6
size: .
V: TRBV11-2
D: .
DNA: TGTGCCAGCAGCTTGGTCGGCGGCTCACCCCTCCACTTT
CDR3: CASSLVGGSPLHF

J: TRBJ1-1
size: .
V: TRBV11-2
D: TRBD1
DNA: TGTGCCAGCAACGCCGGACAGGGTCAAGCTTTCTTT
CDR3: CASNAGQGQAFF

J: TRBJ1-5
size: .
V: TRBV2
D: TRBD1
DNA: TGTGCCAGCAGAAGACAGGGACTGGATAGCAATCAGCCCCAGCATTTT
CDR3: CASRRQGLDSNQPQHF

J: TRBJ2-7
size: .
V: TRBV2
D: .
DNA: TGTGCCAGCAGAGGTGGGAGTTACGAGCAGTACTTC
CDR3: CASRGGSYEQYF

J: TRBJ1-2
size: .
V: TRBV19
D: .
DNA: TGTGCCAGTAGTATAGGAGACTATGGCTACACCTTC
CDR3: CASSIGDYGYTF

J: TRBJ2-4
size: .
V: TRBV18
D: TRBD2
DNA: TGTGCCAGCTCACCCTTTCCGACTAGCGGAGCCAAAAACATTCAGTACTTC
CDR3: CASSPFPTSGAKNIQYF

J: TRBJ1-2
size: .
V: TRBV6-5
D: .
DNA: TGTGCCAGCAGCAGGGGATCAAACTATGGCTACACCTTC
CDR3: CASSRGSNYGYTF

J: TRBJ2-3
size: .
V: TRBV15
D: TRBD2
DNA: TGTGCCACCAGCGGAGGCGGGGGGGGGCGTCCAGATACGCAGTATTTT
CDR3: CATSGGGGGRPDTQYF

J: TRBJ1-6
size: .
V: TRBV6-1
D: .
DNA: TGTGCCAGCAGTGGAGGCAAAGGGGTTTATAATTCACCCCTCCACTTT
CDR3: CASSGGKGVYNSPLHF

J: TRBJ2-5
size: .
V: TRBV25-1
D: .
DNA: TGTGCCAGCAGTGAAGGGCGGAGGGGAGCAGGAGAGACCCAGTACTTC
CDR3: CASSEGRRGAGETQYF

J: TRBJ2-5
size: .
V: TRBV11-2
D: TRBD1
DNA: TGTGCCAGCAGCTTAGGGACAGGGAAGGTTATGGAGACCCAGTACTTC
CDR3: CASSLGTGKVMETQYF

J: TRBJ1-3
size: .
V: TRBV11-2
D: .
DNA: TGTGCCAGCAGCTCTCTTGGAAACACCATATATTTT
CDR3: CASSSLGNTIYF

J: TRBJ1-5
size: few
V: TRBV2
D: .
DNA: TGTGCCAGCTGTTTGACAGATCAGCCCCAGCATTTT
CDR3: CASCLTDQPQHF